The rows below give T cell receptor beta chains drawn from one sample of a study of blood T cell repertoires in COVID-19. Assay: immunoSEQ multiplex PCR; the TCRdb copy retains only in-frame clones and omits some. This sample yields tens of thousands of clones, of which about four fifths are seen a single time; 21% belongs to the top ten. The specimen sequenced was peripheral blood. These receptor sequences come from a human donor in a cohort sampled during active COVID-19. Each CDR3 is given with its conserved first and last residue. D genes are given only for firm matches. The size of a clone is reported for some rows only, either as once, few or many, or as a class for expanded clones.

D	V	size	J	DNA	CDR3
.	TRBV2	.	TRBJ2-7	TGTGCCAGCACCCCTGAGGGGGGGTCAAATGGGTACTTC	CASTPEGGSNGYF
.	TRBV18	.	TRBJ1-1	TGTGCCAGCTCACGCTCCCCAGTGAACACTGAAGCTTTCTTT	CASSRSPVNTEAFF
.	TRBV28	.	TRBJ1-5	TGTGCCAGCAGTTTATCAGGGGTAAATCAGCCCCAGCATTTT	CASSLSGVNQPQHF
.	TRBV2	.	TRBJ1-5	TGTGCCAGCACCTGGTTAGGGGAGGCTCAGCCCCAGCATTTT	CASTWLGEAQPQHF
TRBD1	TRBV7-9	few	TRBJ1-2	TGTGCCAGCCGGGCAGGGGGCTATGGCTACACCTTC	CASRAGGYGYTF
.	TRBV27	.	TRBJ2-7	TGTGCCAGCAGCTCCCGGCAGACGCTAGACGATGAGTACTTC	CASSSRQTLDDEYF
TRBD2	TRBV6-5	.	TRBJ2-7	TGTGCCAGCATTCGGACTAGCGGCAGTTCCTACGAGCAGTACTTC	CASIRTSGSSYEQYF
.	TRBV14	few	TRBJ2-7	TGTGCCAGCAGATCGGACAGATCCTACGAGCAGTACTTC	CASRSDRSYEQYF
TRBD2	TRBV7-2	.	TRBJ2-1	TGTGCCAGCAGCTTAGCGATAGCTAGCGGGGGGCCGCAGTTCTTC	CASSLAIASGGPQFF
TRBD2	TRBV28	.	TRBJ2-2	TGTGCCACCACCCCTCCGGGACTAGTCGTAGACACCGGGGAGCTGTTTTTT	CATTPPGLVVDTGELFF
.	TRBV5-1	.	TRBJ2-7	TGCGCCAGCAGCTCCAGACAGGCGAGCTCCTACGAGCAGTACTTC	CASSSRQASSYEQYF
.	TRBV19	.	TRBJ1-2	TGTGCCAGTAGTATAGCCCTACAGGTTGATGGCTACACCTTC	CASSIALQVDGYTF
TRBD2	TRBV15	.	TRBJ2-4	TGTGCCACCAGCAGAAAGACTAGCGGGGGTATAAACATTCAGTACTTC	CATSRKTSGGINIQYF
.	TRBV27	.	TRBJ2-7	TGTGCCAGCAGCCAACGGGGGGAGCAGTACTTC	CASSQRGEQYF
.	TRBV27	.	TRBJ1-6	TGTGCCAGTACCGGGGGGAATTCACCCCTCCACTTT	CASTGGNSPLHF
.	TRBV11-2	.	TRBJ2-6	TGTGCCAGCAGCTCCACTGGGGCCAACGTCCTGACTTTC	CASSSTGANVLTF
.	TRBV19	.	TRBJ2-3	TGTGCCAGTAGAACCAACTACGACACAGATACGCAGTATTTT	CASRTNYDTDTQYF
TRBD1	TRBV24-1	.	TRBJ2-5	TGTGCCACCAGTGGCCCCGGGACAGGGGACCAAGAGACCCAGTACTTC	CATSGPGTGDQETQYF
.	TRBV19	.	TRBJ1-5	TGTGCCAGTAGTTATGGGCAATTCAATCAGCCCCAGCATTTT	CASSYGQFNQPQHF
TRBD1	TRBV10-3	.	TRBJ1-5	TGTGCCATTGGGGCGGGACAGGGAAATCAGCCCCAGCATTTT	CAIGAGQGNQPQHF
TRBD2	TRBV3-1/TRBV3-2	.	TRBJ2-5	TGTGCCAGCAGCGTCTCTCCCGGGGGGGGACAAGAGACCCAGTACTTC	CASSVSPGGGQETQYF
TRBD2	TRBV10-2	.	TRBJ2-1	TGCGCCAGCAGTGACGAGGGGACTAGTCCGTTCTTC	CASSDEGTSPFF
TRBD1	TRBV24-1	.	TRBJ1-2	TGTGCCACCAGCCCTGCGACAGGGGAGGAGACATATGGCTACACCTTC	CATSPATGEETYGYTF
TRBD1	TRBV28	.	TRBJ1-2	TGTGCCAGCAGTCCGTGGACAGGGAACTATGGCTACACCTTC	CASSPWTGNYGYTF